This T cell receptor beta chain was obtained from a study of blood T cell repertoires in COVID-19. About the study: COVID-19 samples, acute and convalescent, were from the United States, Italy and Spain. In each case, the material was cDNA or gDNA derived from T cells, B-cell-depleted T cells, or PBMCs.

In the original analysis: Quantification of nucleated cells was approximated via reference gene primer amplification. Assay used: immunoSEQ multiplex PCR; TCRdb lists only in-frame clones, some missing. The V and J calls and clone size come from that table; D and trimming were worked out from the DNA. The sample contains fewer than 200,000 clones, roughly 89% of which appear only once. In germline, CDR1 is MNHEY, CDR2 SMNVEV (reference sequence). Trimming removed 7 bases from V and 2 bases from J, with 9 bases in between. CDR3 length: 12 residues. Source material: peripheral blood. The receptor was derived from a woman in her fifties or sixties who had recovered from COVID-19. The chain recombines TRBV27 with TRBJ2-7; tentative D call: TRBD2 (5 bases). CDR3 region: CASTSSTYEQYF. In DNA, the CDR3 is TGTGCCAGCACTAGCAGCACCTACGAGCAGTACTTC.